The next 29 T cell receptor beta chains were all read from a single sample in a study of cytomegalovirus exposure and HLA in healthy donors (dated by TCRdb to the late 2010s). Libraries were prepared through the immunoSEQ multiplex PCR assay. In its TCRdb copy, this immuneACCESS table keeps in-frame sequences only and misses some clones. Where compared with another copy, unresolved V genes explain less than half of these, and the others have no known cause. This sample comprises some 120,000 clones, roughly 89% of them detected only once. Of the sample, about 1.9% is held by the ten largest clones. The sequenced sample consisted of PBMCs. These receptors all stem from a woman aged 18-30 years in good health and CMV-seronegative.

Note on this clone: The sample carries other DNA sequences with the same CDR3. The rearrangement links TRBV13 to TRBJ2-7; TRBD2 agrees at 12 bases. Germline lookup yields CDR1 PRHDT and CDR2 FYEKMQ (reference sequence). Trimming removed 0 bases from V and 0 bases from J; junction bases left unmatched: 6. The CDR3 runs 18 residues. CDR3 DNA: TGTGCCAGCAGCTTAGGACTAGCGGGGGGCCTGAGCTCCTACGAGCAGTACTTC. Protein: CASSLGLAGGLSSYEQYF.

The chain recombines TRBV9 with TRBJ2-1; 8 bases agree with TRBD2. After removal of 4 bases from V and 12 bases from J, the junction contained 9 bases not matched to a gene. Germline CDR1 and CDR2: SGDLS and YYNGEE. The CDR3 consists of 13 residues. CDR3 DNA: TGTGCCAGCAGCCTCGGGACTAGTAAGTTGCAGTTCTTC. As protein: CASSLGTSKLQFF.

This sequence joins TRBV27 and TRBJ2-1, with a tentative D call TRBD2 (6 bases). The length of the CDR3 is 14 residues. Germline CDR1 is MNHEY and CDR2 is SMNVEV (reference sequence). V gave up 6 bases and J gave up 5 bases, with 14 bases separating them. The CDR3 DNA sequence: TGTGCCAGCAGGGGAGGAGGGGTAAACAATGAGCAGTTCTTC. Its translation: CASRGGGVNNEQFF.

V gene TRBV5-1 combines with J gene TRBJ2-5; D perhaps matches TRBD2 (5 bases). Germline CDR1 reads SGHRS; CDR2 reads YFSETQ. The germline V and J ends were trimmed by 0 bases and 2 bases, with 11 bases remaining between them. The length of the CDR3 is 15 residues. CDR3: CASSLATGTQETQYF. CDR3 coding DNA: TGCGCCAGCAGCTTGGCTACGGGAACTCAAGAGACCCAGTACTTC.

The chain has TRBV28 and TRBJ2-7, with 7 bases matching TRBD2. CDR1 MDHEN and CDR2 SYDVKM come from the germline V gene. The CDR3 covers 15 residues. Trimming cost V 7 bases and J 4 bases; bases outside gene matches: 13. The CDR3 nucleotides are TGTGCCAGCACAACGGCGAGCGGGGCTGAATACGAGCAGTACTTC. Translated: CASTTASGAEYEQYF.

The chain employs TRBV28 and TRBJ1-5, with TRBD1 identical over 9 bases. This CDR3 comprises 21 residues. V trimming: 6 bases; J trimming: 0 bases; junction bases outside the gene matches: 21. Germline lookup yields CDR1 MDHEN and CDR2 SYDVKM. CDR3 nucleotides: TGTGCCAGCAGCCCGCCTTCCAGAGGGACAGGGAGACCTTATAGCAATCAGCCCCAGCATTTT. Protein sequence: CASSPPSRGTGRPYSNQPQHF.

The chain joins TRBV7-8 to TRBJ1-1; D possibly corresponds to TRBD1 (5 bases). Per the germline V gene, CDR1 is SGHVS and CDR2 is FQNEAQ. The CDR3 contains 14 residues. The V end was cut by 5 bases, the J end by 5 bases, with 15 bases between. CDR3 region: CASSTRRRGTEAFF. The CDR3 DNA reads TGTGCCAGCAGCACCAGACGGAGGGGTACTGAAGCTTTCTTT.

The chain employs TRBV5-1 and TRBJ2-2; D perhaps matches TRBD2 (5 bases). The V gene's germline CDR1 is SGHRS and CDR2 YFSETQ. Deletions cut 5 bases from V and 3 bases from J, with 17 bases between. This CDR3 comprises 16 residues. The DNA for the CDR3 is TGCGCCAGCAGACCCACCCGGTCGGGGTACACCGGGGAGCTGTTTTTT. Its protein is CASRPTRSGYTGELFF.

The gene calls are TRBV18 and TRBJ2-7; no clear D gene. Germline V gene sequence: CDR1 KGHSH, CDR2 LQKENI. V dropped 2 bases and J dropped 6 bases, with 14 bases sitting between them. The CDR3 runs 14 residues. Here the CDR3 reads CASSPDFGSVEQYF. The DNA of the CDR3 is TGTGCCAGCTCACCAGACTTTGGCTCTGTCGAGCAGTACTTC.

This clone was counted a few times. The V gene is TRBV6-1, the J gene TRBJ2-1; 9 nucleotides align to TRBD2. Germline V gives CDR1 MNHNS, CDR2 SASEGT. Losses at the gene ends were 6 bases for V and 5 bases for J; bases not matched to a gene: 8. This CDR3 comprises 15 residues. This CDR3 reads CASSLLAGTNNEQFF. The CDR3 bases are TGTGCCAGCAGCCTTCTAGCGGGAACGAACAATGAGCAGTTCTTC.

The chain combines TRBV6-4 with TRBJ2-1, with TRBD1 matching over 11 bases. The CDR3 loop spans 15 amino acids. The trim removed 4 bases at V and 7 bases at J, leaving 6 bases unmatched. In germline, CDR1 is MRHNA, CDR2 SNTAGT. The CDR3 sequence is CASSGPGQGGNEQFF. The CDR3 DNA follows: TGTGCCAGCAGTGGCCCGGGACAGGGGGGGAATGAGCAGTTCTTC.

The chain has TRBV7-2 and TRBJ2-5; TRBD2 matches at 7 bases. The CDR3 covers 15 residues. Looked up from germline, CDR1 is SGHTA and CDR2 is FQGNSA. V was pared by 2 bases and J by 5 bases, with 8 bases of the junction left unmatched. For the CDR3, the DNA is TGTGCCAGCAGCTTACTAGGACTAGGAGGGGAGACCCAGTACTTC. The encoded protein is CASSLLGLGGETQYF.

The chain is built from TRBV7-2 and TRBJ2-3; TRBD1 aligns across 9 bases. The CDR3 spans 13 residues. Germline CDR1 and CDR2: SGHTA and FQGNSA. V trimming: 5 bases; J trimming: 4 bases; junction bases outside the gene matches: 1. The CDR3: CASSTGGADTQYF. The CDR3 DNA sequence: TGTGCCAGCAGCACAGGGGGCGCAGATACGCAGTATTTT.

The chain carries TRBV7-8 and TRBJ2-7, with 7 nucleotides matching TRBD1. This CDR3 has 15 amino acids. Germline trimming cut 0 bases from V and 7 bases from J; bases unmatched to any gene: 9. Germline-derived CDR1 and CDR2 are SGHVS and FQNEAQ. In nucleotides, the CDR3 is TGTGCCAGCAGCTTAGCGTCGGACAGGCTAGGGGAGCAGTACTTC. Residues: CASSLASDRLGEQYF.

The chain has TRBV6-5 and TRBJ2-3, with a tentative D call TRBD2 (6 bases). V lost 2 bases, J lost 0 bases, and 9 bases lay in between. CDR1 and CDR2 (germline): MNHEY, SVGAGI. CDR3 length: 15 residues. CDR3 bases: TGTGCCAGCAGTTACGGGACTCCTAGCACAGATACGCAGTATTTT. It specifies CASSYGTPSTDTQYF.

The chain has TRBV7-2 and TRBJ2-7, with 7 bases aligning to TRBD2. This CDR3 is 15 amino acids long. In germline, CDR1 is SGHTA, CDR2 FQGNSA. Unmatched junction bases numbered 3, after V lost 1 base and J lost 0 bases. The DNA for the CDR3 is TGTGCCAGCAGCTTAGTCACGGGGGGCTCCTACGAGCAGTACTTC. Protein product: CASSLVTGGSYEQYF.

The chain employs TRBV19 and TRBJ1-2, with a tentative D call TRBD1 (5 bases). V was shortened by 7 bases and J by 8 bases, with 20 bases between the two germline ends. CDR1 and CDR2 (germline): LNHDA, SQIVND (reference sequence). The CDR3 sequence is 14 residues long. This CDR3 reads CASTEGRVKGGYTF. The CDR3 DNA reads TGTGCCAGTACCGAAGGGCGCGTGAAGGGGGGCTACACCTTC.

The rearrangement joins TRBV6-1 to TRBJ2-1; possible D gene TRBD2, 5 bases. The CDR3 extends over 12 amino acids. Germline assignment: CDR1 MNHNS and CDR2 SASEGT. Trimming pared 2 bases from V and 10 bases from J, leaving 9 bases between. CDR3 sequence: CASSEYRLEQFF. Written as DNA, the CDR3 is TGTGCCAGCAGTGAATACAGACTAGAGCAGTTCTTC.

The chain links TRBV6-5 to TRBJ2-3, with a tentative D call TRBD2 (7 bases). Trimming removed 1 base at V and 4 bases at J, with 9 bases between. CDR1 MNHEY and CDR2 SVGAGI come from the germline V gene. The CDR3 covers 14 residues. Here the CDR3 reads CASSYLGGPDTQYF. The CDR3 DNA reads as TGTGCCAGCAGTTACTTGGGGGGGCCAGATACGCAGTATTTT.

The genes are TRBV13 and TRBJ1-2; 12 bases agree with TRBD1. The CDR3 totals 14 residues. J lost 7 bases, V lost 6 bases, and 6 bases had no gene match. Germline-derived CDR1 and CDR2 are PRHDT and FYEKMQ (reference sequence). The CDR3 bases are TGTGCCAGCAGTTCGGGACAGGGGGCGTTTGGCTACACCTTC. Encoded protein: CASSSGQGAFGYTF.

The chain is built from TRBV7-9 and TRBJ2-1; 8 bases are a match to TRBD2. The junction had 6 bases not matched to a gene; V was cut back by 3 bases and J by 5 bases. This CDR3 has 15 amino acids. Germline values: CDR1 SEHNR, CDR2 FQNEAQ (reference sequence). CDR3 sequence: CASSFLREGNNEQFF. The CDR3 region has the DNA TGTGCCAGCAGCTTTCTTCGGGAGGGAAACAATGAGCAGTTCTTC.

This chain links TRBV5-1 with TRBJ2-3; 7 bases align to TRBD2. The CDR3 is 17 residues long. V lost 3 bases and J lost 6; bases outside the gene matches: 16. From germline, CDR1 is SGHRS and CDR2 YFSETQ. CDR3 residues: CASSSIAGPTRTDTQYF. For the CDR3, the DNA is TGCGCCAGCAGCTCGATAGCGGGCCCCACTAGGACGGATACGCAGTATTTT.

CDR3 nucleotide sequence: TGTGCCAGCAGCGGCCGGGACAGGGATGAAAAACTGTTTTTT. Its translation is CASSGRDRDEKLFF. The J gene is TRBJ1-4, the V gene TRBV28; 9 bases map to TRBD1. The CDR3 contains 14 residues. The junction had 5 bases not matched to a gene; V was cut back by 6 bases and J by 6 bases. Germline CDR1 MDHEN, CDR2 SYDVKM.

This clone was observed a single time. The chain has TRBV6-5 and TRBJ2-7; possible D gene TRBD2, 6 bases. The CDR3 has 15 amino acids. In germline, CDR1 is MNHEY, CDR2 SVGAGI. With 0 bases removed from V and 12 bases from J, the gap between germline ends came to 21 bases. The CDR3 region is CASSYSTPGRGTAYF. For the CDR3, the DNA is TGTGCCAGCAGTTACTCGACCCCAGGTCGGGGGACCGCGTACTTC.

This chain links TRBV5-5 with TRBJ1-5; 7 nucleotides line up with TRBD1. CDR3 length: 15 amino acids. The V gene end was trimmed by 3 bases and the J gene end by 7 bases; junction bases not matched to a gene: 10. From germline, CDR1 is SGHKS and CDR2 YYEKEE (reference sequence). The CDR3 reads CASSSDPGQTQPQHF. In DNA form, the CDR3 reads TGTGCCAGCAGCTCTGATCCGGGACAGACACAGCCCCAGCATTTT.

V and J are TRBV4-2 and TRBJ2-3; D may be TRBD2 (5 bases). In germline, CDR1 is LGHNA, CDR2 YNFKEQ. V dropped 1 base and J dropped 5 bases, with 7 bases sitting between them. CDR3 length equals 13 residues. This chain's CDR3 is CASSQGRIDTQYF. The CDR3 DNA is TGTGCCAGCAGCCAAGGGAGGATAGATACGCAGTATTTT.

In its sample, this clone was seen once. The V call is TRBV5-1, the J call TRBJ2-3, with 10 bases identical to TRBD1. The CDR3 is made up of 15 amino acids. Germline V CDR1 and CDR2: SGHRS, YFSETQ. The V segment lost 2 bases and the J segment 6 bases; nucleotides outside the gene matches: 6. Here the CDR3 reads CASSLRDRGRDTQYF. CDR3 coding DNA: TGCGCCAGCAGCTTAAGGGACAGGGGCCGGGATACGCAGTATTTT.

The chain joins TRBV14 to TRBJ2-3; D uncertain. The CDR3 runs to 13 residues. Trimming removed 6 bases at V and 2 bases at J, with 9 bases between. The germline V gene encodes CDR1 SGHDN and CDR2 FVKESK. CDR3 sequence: CASRQNPTDTQYF. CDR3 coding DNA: TGTGCCAGCAGACAGAATCCCACAGATACGCAGTATTTT.

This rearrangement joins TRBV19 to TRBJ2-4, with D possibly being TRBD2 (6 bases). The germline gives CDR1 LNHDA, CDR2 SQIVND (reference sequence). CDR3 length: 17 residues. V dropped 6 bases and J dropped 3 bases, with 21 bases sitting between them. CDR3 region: CASRPGGREVGKNIQYF. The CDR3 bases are TGTGCCAGTAGGCCCGGGGGAAGGGAAGTTGGCAAAAACATTCAGTACTTC.